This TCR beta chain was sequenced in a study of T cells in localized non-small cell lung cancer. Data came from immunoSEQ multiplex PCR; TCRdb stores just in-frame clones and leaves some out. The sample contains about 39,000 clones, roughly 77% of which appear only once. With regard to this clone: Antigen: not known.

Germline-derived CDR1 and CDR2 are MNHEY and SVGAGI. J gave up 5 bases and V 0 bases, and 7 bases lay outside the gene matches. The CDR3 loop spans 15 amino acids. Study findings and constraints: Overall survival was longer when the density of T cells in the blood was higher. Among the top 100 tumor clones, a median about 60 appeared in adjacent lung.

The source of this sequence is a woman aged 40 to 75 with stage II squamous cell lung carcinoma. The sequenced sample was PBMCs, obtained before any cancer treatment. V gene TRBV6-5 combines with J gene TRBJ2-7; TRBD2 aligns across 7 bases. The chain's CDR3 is CASSYSPRGKHEQYF. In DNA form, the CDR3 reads TGTGCCAGCAGTTACTCGCCGCGGGGGAAGCACGAGCAGTACTTC.